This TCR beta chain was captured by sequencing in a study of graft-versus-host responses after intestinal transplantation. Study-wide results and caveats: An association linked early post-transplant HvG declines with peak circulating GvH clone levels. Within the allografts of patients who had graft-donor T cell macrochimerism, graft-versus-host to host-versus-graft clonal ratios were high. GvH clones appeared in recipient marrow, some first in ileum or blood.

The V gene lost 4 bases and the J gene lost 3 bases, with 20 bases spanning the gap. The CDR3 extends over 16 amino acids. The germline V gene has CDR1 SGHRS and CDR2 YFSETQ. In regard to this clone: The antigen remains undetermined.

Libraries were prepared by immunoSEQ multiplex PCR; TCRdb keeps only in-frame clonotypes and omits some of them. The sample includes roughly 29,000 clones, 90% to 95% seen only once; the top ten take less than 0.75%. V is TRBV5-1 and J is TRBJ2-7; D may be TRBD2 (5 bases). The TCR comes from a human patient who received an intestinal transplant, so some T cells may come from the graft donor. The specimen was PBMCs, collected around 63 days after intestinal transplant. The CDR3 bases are TGCGCCAGCAGCCGAGTTCCGGGGTCTCCATACTACGAGCAGTACTTC. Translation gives CASSRVPGSPYYEQYF.